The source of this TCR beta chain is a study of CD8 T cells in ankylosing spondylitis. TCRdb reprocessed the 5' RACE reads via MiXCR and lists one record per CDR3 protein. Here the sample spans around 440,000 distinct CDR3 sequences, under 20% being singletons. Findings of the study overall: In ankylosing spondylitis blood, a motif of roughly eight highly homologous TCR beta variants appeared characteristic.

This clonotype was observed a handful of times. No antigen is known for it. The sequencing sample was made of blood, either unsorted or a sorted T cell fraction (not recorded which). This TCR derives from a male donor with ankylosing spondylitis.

The CDR3, as DNA: TGTGCCACCAGTGATTTCTCGAGGGGCAATGAGCAGTTCTTC. This gives the protein CATSDFSRGNEQFF. This sequence joins TRBV24-1 and TRBJ2-1; tentatively, D is TRBD1 or TRBD2 (5 bases each). The CDR3 loop spans 14 amino acids. Deletions cut 1 base from V and 6 bases from J, with 9 bases between. Germline CDR1 reads KGHDR; CDR2 reads SFDVKD.